This TCR beta chain was sequenced during a study of blood T cell repertoires in COVID-19. Original handling: How many nucleated cells were present was estimated from reference gene primer amplification. TCRdb's copy holds only in-frame clones and misses some; the assay was immunoSEQ multiplex PCR. That table supplies the V and J calls and clone size; D and trimming were determined from the DNA. Here the sample spans more than 45,000 clones, around 85% being singletons. Germline-derived CDR1 and CDR2 are KGHSH and LQKENI. V gave up 3 bases and J gave up 5 bases, with 10 bases separating them. There are 13 residues in the CDR3.

The sequence came from a human donor in a cohort sampled during active COVID-19. The chain employs TRBV18 and TRBJ2-5; D ambiguous. Sequencing used peripheral blood. The CDR3 protein is CASSPLPGETQYF. CDR3 nucleotides: TGTGCCAGCTCACCCCTGCCCGGGGAGACCCAGTACTTC. Full variable domain (missing parts from reference TRBV18 and TRBJ2-5): NAGVMQNPRHLVRRRGQEARLRCSPMKGHSHVYWYRQLPEEGLKFMVYLQKENIIDESGMPKERFSAEFPKEGPSILRIQQVVRGDSAAYFCASSPLPGETQYFGPGTRLLVL.